This TCR beta chain was recovered during a study of cytomegalovirus exposure and HLA in healthy donors. A multiplex PCR was run with 60 Vbeta primers and 13 Jbeta primers. Assay: immunoSEQ multiplex PCR; the TCRdb copy retains only in-frame clones and omits some. There are more than 90,000 clones in the sample, with 6.8% held by the top ten. The study, taken as a whole, reports: For cytomegalovirus status, the classifier reportedly gave diagnoses with high specificity and sensitivity. In a later analysis, V- and J-gene trimming of beta chains associated with a DCLRE1C missense variant, replicated independently. When analyzed later, the rates of TCR association showed variation by HLA locus, with DRB1 the most and HLA-C the fewest. Sequencing artifact likely explains a cluster of highly shared sequence variants.

On this clone: Its antigen is still unknown. The sample holds other DNA sequences that translate to the same CDR3.

Specimen: PBMCs. This clonotype originated in a man aged 35 to 55 in good health and CMV-seropositive.

The CDR3 is CASSLGSGAYEQYF. For the CDR3, the DNA is TGCGCCAGCAGCTTGGGAAGCGGAGCCTACGAGCAGTACTTC. The chain recombines TRBV5-1 with TRBJ2-7, with D possibly matching TRBD2 (5 bases). The CDR3 sequence is 14 residues long. Germline V gene sequence: CDR1 SGHRS, CDR2 YFSETQ. V was shortened by 0 bases and J by 2 bases, with 9 bases between the two germline ends. Together with reference TRBV5-1 and TRBJ2-7, the CDR3 gives the full variable domain: KAGVTQTPRYLIKTRGQQVTLSCSPISGHRSVSWYQQTPGQGLQFLFEYFSETQRNKGNFPGRFSGRQFSNSRSEMNVSTLELGDSALYLCASSLGSGAYEQYFGPGTRLTVT.